What follows is one T cell receptor beta chain and its context. Its antigen is still unknown. This sample was included in a study of CXCR3-negative and CXCR3-positive naive CD8 T cells. Preparation of TRB cDNA libraries relied on 5' RACE carrying UMI labels. TCRdb re-analyzed the 5' RACE reads; it lists each CDR3 protein once, without DNA. The sample holds over 100,000 distinct CDR3 sequences. Germline loops: CDR1 PRHDT, CDR2 FYEKMQ (reference sequence). The CDR3 length is 15 residues. Study outcomes and limitations: PBMCs showed partially decreased CXCR3 expression after cryopreservation, and most assays used fresh PBMCs. TRBV-TRBJ usage was alike in naive CXCR3-negative and CXCR3-positive cells but differed in memory cells. CXCR3-expressing naive cells carried TRB CDR3s more hydrophobic than those of CXCR3-negative naive cells.

Investigators sorted each CD8+ T cell subset in triplicate, taking 300,000 or so cells each time. The J gene is TRBJ2-1, the V gene TRBV13; without DNA, the TCRdb call of TRBD1 cannot be checked. The sample was naive CXCR3+ CD8+ T cells from blood. The sample's subset: CD45RO-CCR7+CD27+CD95- naive CD8+ T cells expressing CXCR3 (TNR3+). This clonotype was obtained from a human donor in good health. Some clones in this sample may be carry-over from other donors' samples. This chain's CDR3 is CASSLRPQDRNEQFF.